A selection of T cell receptor beta chains follows, all from one sample in a study of coeliac disease. Clones were read by immunoSEQ multiplex PCR, and TCRdb kept only the in-frame ones, dropping some. The sample shows more than 6,500 clones, over 60% of them seen only once. Specimen: lamina propria lymphocytes from the gut. These receptors originate from a man aged 30-40 years with celiac disease. Both conserved end residues are part of each CDR3. The D gene is left open where the match is weak. Some rows have no size entry. The others give once, few or many, or a class for an expanded clone.

v_call: TRBV9
clone_size: -
d_call: -
j_call: TRBJ2-3
cdr3_aa: CASSPGLFTDTQYF
cdr3_nt: TGTGCCAGCAGCCCCGGGTTATTCACAGATACGCAGTATTTT

v_call: TRBV7-9
clone_size: -
d_call: TRBD2
j_call: TRBJ2-5
cdr3_aa: CASSLAGGALETQYF
cdr3_nt: TGTGCCAGCAGCTTAGCCGGGGGGGCCTTGGAGACCCAGTACTTC

v_call: TRBV30
clone_size: -
d_call: -
j_call: TRBJ2-5
cdr3_aa: CAWSPGMETQYF
cdr3_nt: TGTGCCTGGAGTCCAGGGATGGAGACCCAGTACTTC

v_call: TRBV18
clone_size: -
d_call: -
j_call: TRBJ2-7
cdr3_aa: CASSPIAGGSSNEQYF
cdr3_nt: TGTGCCAGCTCACCAATAGCTGGTGGGAGTAGCAACGAGCAGTACTTC

v_call: TRBV27
clone_size: -
d_call: TRBD1
j_call: TRBJ1-1
cdr3_aa: CASSIFDRGAEAFF
cdr3_nt: TGTGCCAGCAGTATCTTTGACAGGGGCGCTGAAGCTTTCTTT

v_call: TRBV7-3
clone_size: -
d_call: -
j_call: TRBJ1-1
cdr3_aa: CASSPGGAAGGAFF
cdr3_nt: TGTGCCAGCAGCCCGGGAGGGGCGGCCGGCGGAGCTTTCTTT

v_call: TRBV5-5
clone_size: -
d_call: TRBD2
j_call: TRBJ2-2
cdr3_aa: CASSLEPGGNTGELFF
cdr3_nt: TGTGCCAGCAGCTTGGAGCCGGGGGGTAACACCGGGGAGCTGTTTTTT

v_call: TRBV7-9
clone_size: -
d_call: TRBD2
j_call: TRBJ2-7
cdr3_aa: CASSWGLAGVSEQYF
cdr3_nt: TGTGCCAGCAGCTGGGGGCTAGCGGGAGTTAGCGAGCAGTACTTC

v_call: TRBV5-1
clone_size: -
d_call: -
j_call: TRBJ2-2
cdr3_aa: CASSWEGDLSTGELFF
cdr3_nt: TGCGCCAGCAGCTGGGAGGGGGACCTATCCACCGGGGAGCTGTTTTTT

v_call: TRBV19
clone_size: few
d_call: -
j_call: TRBJ1-5
cdr3_aa: CASGDWRRGGNQPQHF
cdr3_nt: TGTGCCAGTGGCGATTGGCGCAGAGGTGGCAATCAGCCCCAGCATTTT

v_call: TRBV6-1
clone_size: -
d_call: TRBD1
j_call: TRBJ2-7
cdr3_aa: CASTVGQPYEQYF
cdr3_nt: TGTGCCAGCACCGTGGGACAGCCCTACGAGCAGTACTTC

v_call: TRBV5-5
clone_size: -
d_call: -
j_call: TRBJ2-7
cdr3_aa: CASSPPGTIFYEQYF
cdr3_nt: TGTGCCAGCAGCCCCCCAGGGACAATCTTCTACGAGCAGTACTTC

v_call: TRBV6-6
clone_size: -
d_call: -
j_call: TRBJ1-6
cdr3_aa: CASSSLPRINSPLHF
cdr3_nt: TGTGCCAGCAGTTCCCTCCCGAGAATTAATTCACCCCTCCACTTT

v_call: TRBV2
clone_size: -
d_call: -
j_call: TRBJ1-5
cdr3_aa: CASSGQNNQPQHF
cdr3_nt: TGTGCCAGCAGTGGACAGAACAATCAGCCCCAGCATTTT

v_call: TRBV4-3
clone_size: few
d_call: -
j_call: TRBJ2-2
cdr3_aa: CASSLQGANTGELFF
cdr3_nt: TGCGCCAGCAGCCTACAGGGAGCTAACACCGGGGAGCTGTTTTTT

v_call: TRBV7-2
clone_size: once
d_call: TRBD1
j_call: TRBJ2-2
cdr3_aa: CASSRRDGTGYTGELFF
cdr3_nt: TGTGCCAGCAGCCGGAGGGATGGGACAGGGTATACCGGGGAGCTGTTTTTT

v_call: TRBV29-1
clone_size: -
d_call: -
j_call: TRBJ2-7
cdr3_aa: CSVEDYSNFGYEQYF
cdr3_nt: TGCAGCGTTGAAGATTACTCGAATTTCGGCTACGAGCAGTACTTC

v_call: TRBV4-1
clone_size: once
d_call: -
j_call: TRBJ2-1
cdr3_aa: CASSQVGLANEQFF
cdr3_nt: TGCGCCAGCAGCCAAGTCGGCCTAGCGAATGAGCAGTTCTTC

v_call: TRBV19
clone_size: -
d_call: -
j_call: TRBJ2-2
cdr3_aa: CASSIGGGELFF
cdr3_nt: TGTGCCAGTAGTATTGGAGGCGGGGAGCTGTTTTTT

v_call: TRBV28
clone_size: -
d_call: -
j_call: TRBJ2-7
cdr3_aa: CASSGNLEQYF
cdr3_nt: TGTGCCAGCAGTGGCAATCTCGAGCAGTACTTC

v_call: TRBV11-1
clone_size: -
d_call: TRBD1
j_call: TRBJ2-5
cdr3_aa: CASSPLVRSGQGETQYF
cdr3_nt: TGTGCCAGCAGCCCCCTCGTAAGGTCGGGACAGGGAGAGACCCAGTACTTC

v_call: TRBV19
clone_size: -
d_call: TRBD1
j_call: TRBJ1-5
cdr3_aa: CASSIEGQRPQHF
cdr3_nt: TGTGCCAGTAGTATTGAGGGACAGAGACCTCAGCATTTT

v_call: TRBV28
clone_size: few
d_call: -
j_call: TRBJ2-1
cdr3_aa: CASSPETYNEQFF
cdr3_nt: TGTGCCAGCAGCCCGGAGACCTACAATGAGCAGTTCTTC

v_call: TRBV29-1
clone_size: -
d_call: TRBD1
j_call: TRBJ1-3
cdr3_aa: CSGGTAGNTIYF
cdr3_nt: TGCAGCGGAGGGACAGCTGGAAACACCATATATTTT

v_call: TRBV19
clone_size: -
d_call: -
j_call: TRBJ1-2
cdr3_aa: CASTHNRAYGYTF
cdr3_nt: TGTGCCAGTACTCATAACAGAGCCTATGGCTACACCTTC

v_call: TRBV25-1
clone_size: -
d_call: -
j_call: TRBJ2-7
cdr3_aa: CASKTGWNEQYF
cdr3_nt: TGTGCCAGCAAAACCGGGTGGAACGAGCAGTACTTC

v_call: TRBV5-4
clone_size: -
d_call: TRBD2
j_call: TRBJ2-7
cdr3_aa: CASSSSGSRTYEQYF
cdr3_nt: TGTGCCAGCAGCTCTAGCGGGAGTAGAACCTACGAGCAGTACTTC

v_call: TRBV7-3
clone_size: once
d_call: TRBD1
j_call: TRBJ2-6
cdr3_aa: CASGQGPAGANVLTF
cdr3_nt: TGTGCCAGTGGACAGGGTCCTGCTGGGGCCAACGTCCTGACTTTC

v_call: TRBV5-4
clone_size: -
d_call: TRBD1
j_call: TRBJ2-3
cdr3_aa: CASREGTGTYTQYF
cdr3_nt: TGTGCCAGCAGGGAAGGGACAGGCACTTATACGCAGTATTTT

v_call: TRBV18
clone_size: -
d_call: -
j_call: TRBJ2-1
cdr3_aa: CASSPRSGARNEQFF
cdr3_nt: TGTGCCAGCTCACCACGGTCTGGGGCGAGGAATGAGCAGTTCTTC

v_call: TRBV28
clone_size: few
d_call: TRBD2
j_call: TRBJ2-1
cdr3_aa: CASSLWTSGSSGEQFF
cdr3_nt: TGTGCCAGCAGTTTATGGACTAGCGGGAGTTCGGGTGAGCAGTTCTTC

v_call: TRBV2
clone_size: -
d_call: -
j_call: TRBJ1-3
cdr3_aa: CASSEISYSGNTIYF
cdr3_nt: TGTGCCAGCAGTGAAATAAGCTACTCTGGAAACACCATATATTTT

v_call: TRBV7-3
clone_size: -
d_call: -
j_call: TRBJ2-1
cdr3_aa: CASSVNRGIAYEQFF
cdr3_nt: TGTGCCAGCAGTGTTAACCGGGGGATTGCCTATGAGCAGTTCTTC

v_call: TRBV5-6
clone_size: once
d_call: TRBD2
j_call: TRBJ2-3
cdr3_aa: CASSLAGLAGGRAPDTQYF
cdr3_nt: TGTGCCAGCAGCTTGGCGGGACTAGCGGGGGGGAGGGCCCCAGATACGCAGTATTTT

v_call: TRBV5-5
clone_size: few
d_call: -
j_call: TRBJ2-1
cdr3_aa: CASTLRSQTVYNEQFF
cdr3_nt: TGTGCCAGCACCCTAAGATCGCAAACGGTCTACAATGAGCAGTTCTTC

v_call: TRBV7-8
clone_size: -
d_call: TRBD1
j_call: TRBJ1-2
cdr3_aa: CASSTYRGKVARGYTF
cdr3_nt: TGTGCCAGCAGCACCTACAGGGGAAAGGTTGCGAGAGGCTACACCTTC

v_call: TRBV10-3
clone_size: once
d_call: TRBD2
j_call: TRBJ2-1
cdr3_aa: CAIDRGLAGANEQFF
cdr3_nt: TGTGCCATCGATAGGGGGCTAGCGGGAGCTAATGAGCAGTTCTTC

v_call: TRBV5-1
clone_size: few
d_call: -
j_call: TRBJ1-2
cdr3_aa: CASSPGGGSDYGYTF
cdr3_nt: TGCGCCAGCAGCCCCGGTGGGGGGAGCGACTATGGCTACACCTTC

v_call: TRBV14
clone_size: few
d_call: -
j_call: TRBJ1-4
cdr3_aa: CASSQETSGVRFF
cdr3_nt: TGTGCCAGCAGCCAAGAGACTTCAGGGGTTCGGTTTTTT

v_call: TRBV6-5
clone_size: -
d_call: -
j_call: TRBJ1-1
cdr3_aa: CASSYGGANTKAFF
cdr3_nt: TGTGCCAGCAGTTATGGGGGGGCGAACACTAAAGCTTTCTTT

v_call: TRBV4-3
clone_size: few
d_call: TRBD2
j_call: TRBJ2-1
cdr3_aa: CASSPGLAGGGGYNEQFF
cdr3_nt: TGCGCCAGCAGCCCGGGACTAGCGGGAGGGGGCGGTTACAATGAGCAGTTCTTC

v_call: TRBV28
clone_size: few
d_call: -
j_call: TRBJ1-3
cdr3_aa: CASSKKGVFGNTIYF
cdr3_nt: TGTGCCAGCAGTAAAAAAGGGGTTTTTGGAAACACCATATATTTT

v_call: TRBV2
clone_size: -
d_call: TRBD2
j_call: TRBJ2-7
cdr3_aa: CASSERLAGVINF
cdr3_nt: TGTGCCAGCAGTGAACGGCTAGCGGGGGTTATTAACTTC

v_call: TRBV6-5
clone_size: once
d_call: TRBD1
j_call: TRBJ1-2
cdr3_aa: CASSRSRDRLYGYTF
cdr3_nt: TGTGCCAGCAGTCGTAGCCGGGACAGACTCTATGGCTACACCTTC

v_call: TRBV19
clone_size: once
d_call: -
j_call: TRBJ1-3
cdr3_aa: CASDTGRSGNTIYF
cdr3_nt: TGTGCCAGTGATACAGGCCGCTCTGGAAACACCATATATTTT

v_call: TRBV6-4
clone_size: -
d_call: TRBD2
j_call: TRBJ2-1
cdr3_aa: CASSVRTSGSNEQFF
cdr3_nt: TGTGCCAGCAGTGTTAGGACTAGCGGGAGCAATGAGCAGTTCTTC

v_call: TRBV6-1
clone_size: -
d_call: TRBD2
j_call: TRBJ2-7
cdr3_aa: CASSRTSGGSYEQYF
cdr3_nt: TGTGCCAGCAGTAGGACTAGCGGGGGGTCCTACGAGCAGTACTTC

v_call: TRBV7-9
clone_size: -
d_call: -
j_call: TRBJ1-1
cdr3_aa: CASSFGSVEGTKAFF
cdr3_nt: TGTGCCAGCAGCTTCGGGTCGGTCGAGGGCACTAAAGCTTTCTTT